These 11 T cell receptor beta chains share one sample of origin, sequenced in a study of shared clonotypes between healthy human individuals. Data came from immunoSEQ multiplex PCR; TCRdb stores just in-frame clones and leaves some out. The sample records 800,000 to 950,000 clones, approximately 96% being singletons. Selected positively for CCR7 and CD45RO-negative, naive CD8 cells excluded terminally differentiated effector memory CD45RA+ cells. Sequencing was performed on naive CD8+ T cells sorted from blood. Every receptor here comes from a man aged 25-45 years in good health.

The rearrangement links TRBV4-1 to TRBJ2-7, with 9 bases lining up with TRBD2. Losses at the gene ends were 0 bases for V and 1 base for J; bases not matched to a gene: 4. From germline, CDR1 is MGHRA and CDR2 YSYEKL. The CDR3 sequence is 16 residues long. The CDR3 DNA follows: TGCGCCAGCAGCCAAGATGCTAGCGGGATATCCTACGAGCAGTACTTC. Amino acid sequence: CASSQDASGISYEQYF.

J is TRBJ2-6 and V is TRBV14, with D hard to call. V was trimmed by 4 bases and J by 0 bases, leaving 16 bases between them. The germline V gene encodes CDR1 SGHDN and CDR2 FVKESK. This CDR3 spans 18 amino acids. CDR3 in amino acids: CASSPLDPPISGANVLTF. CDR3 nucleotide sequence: TGTGCCAGCAGCCCTTTAGACCCGCCGATCTCTGGGGCCAACGTCCTGACTTTC. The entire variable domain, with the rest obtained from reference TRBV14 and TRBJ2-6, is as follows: EAGVTQFPSHSVIEKGQTVTLRCDPISGHDNLYWYRRVMGKEIKFLLHFVKESKQDESGMPNNRFLAERTGGTYSTLKVQPAELEDSGVYFCASSPLDPPISGANVLTFGAGSRLTVL.

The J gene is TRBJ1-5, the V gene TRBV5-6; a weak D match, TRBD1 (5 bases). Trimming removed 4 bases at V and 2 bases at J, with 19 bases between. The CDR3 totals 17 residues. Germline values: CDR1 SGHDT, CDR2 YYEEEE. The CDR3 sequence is CASSRMGPWGGNQPQHF. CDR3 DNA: TGTGCCAGCAGCAGAATGGGGCCGTGGGGTGGCAATCAGCCCCAGCATTTT.

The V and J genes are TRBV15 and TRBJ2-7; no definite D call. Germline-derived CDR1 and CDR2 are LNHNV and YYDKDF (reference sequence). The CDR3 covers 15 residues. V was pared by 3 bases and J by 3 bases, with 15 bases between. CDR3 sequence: CATSRDWGSRYEQYF. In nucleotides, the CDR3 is TGTGCCACCAGCAGGGATTGGGGTTCCCGCTACGAGCAGTACTTC. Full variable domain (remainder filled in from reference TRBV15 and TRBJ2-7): DAMVIQNPRYQVTQFGKPVTLSCSQTLNHNVMYWYQQKSSQAPKLLFHYYDKDFNNEADTPDNFQSRRPNTSFCFLDIRSPGLGDTAMYLCATSRDWGSRYEQYFGPGTRLTVT.

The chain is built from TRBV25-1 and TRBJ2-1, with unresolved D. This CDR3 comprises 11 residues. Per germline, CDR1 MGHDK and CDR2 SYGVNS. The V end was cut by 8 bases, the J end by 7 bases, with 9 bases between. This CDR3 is CASGWRNEQFF. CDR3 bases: TGTGCCAGCGGCTGGCGGAATGAGCAGTTCTTC.

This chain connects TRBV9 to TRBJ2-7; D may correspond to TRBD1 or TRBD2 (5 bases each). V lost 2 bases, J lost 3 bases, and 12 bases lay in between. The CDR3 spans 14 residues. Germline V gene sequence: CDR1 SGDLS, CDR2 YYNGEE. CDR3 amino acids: CASSVRDGNYEQYF. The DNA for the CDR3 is TGTGCCAGCAGCGTCCGGGACGGCAACTACGAGCAGTACTTC.

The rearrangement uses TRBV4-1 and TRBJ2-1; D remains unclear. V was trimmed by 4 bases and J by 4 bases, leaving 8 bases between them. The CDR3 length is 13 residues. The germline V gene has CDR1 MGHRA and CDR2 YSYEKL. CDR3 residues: CASSRFEYNEQFF. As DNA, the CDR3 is TGCGCCAGCAGCCGCTTTGAATACAATGAGCAGTTCTTC.

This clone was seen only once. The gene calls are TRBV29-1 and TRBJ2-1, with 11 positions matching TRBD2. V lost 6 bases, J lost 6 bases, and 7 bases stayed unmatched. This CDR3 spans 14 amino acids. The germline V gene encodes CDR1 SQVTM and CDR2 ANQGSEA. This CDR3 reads CSVVLAGAPNEQFF. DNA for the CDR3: TGCAGCGTCGTACTAGCGGGGGCCCCCAATGAGCAGTTCTTC.

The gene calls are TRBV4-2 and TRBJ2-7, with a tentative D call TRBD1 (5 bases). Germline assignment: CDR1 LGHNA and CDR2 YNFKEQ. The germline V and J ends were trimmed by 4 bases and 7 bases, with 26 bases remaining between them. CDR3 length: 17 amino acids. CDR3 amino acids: CASSPAGRTRAPSEQYF. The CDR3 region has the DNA TGTGCCAGCAGCCCGGCCGGTAGGACAAGGGCCCCATCGGAGCAGTACTTC.

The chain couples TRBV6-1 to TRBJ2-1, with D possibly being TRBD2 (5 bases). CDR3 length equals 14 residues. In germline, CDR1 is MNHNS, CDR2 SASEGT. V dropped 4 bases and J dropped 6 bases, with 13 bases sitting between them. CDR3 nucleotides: TGTGCCAGCAGTGTTTGGGGAGAGGGCAATGAGCAGTTCTTC. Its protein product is CASSVWGEGNEQFF.

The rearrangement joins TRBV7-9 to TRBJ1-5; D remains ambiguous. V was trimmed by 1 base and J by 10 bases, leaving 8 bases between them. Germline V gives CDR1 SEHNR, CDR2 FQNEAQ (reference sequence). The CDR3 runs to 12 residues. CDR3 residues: CASSLGAGPQHF. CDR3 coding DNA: TGTGCCAGCAGCTTAGGGGCAGGACCCCAGCATTTT.